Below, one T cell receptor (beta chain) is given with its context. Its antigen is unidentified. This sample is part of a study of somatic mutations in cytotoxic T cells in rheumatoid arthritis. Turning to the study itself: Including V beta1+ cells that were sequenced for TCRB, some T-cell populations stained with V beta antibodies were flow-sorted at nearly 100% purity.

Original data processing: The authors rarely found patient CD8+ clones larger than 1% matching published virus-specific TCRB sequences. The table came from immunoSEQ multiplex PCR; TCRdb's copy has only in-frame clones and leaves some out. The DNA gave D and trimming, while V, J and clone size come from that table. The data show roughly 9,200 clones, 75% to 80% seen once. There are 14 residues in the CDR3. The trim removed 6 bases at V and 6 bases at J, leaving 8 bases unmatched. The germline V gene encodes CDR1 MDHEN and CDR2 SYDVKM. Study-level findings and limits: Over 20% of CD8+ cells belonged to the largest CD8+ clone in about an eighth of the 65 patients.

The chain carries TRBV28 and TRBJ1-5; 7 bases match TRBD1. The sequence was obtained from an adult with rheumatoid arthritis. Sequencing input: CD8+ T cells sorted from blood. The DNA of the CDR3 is TGTGCCAGCAGAACAGACAGGGCCGGTCAGCCCCAGCATTTT. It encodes CASRTDRAGQPQHF.